This is a list of T cell receptor beta chains from one sample in a study of glioma-infiltrating T cells. TCRdb reprocessed the multiplex PCR reads with MiXCR, giving one entry per CDR3 protein. The repertoire consists of about 190,000 distinct CDR3 sequences, with approximately 30% occurring once and the leading ten covering around 21%. Sequenced sample: glioma tissue, nonneoplastic brain tissue, or PBMCs (not recorded which). All receptors derive from a human donor with low-grade glioma or glioblastoma, undergoing nonglioma brain surgery, or in good health (not recorded which). CDR3s include the opening cysteine and the closing phenylalanine or tryptophan. The order of the fields is CDR3 protein, V gene.

cdr3_aa: CASTSIGSTSGIIESYNEQFF
v_call: TRBV11-2

cdr3_aa: CSASGGQGENGYTF
v_call: TRBV20-1

cdr3_aa: CASFGWASGSYNEQFF
v_call: TRBV27

cdr3_aa: CSARGTGTNQETQYF
v_call: TRBV20-1

cdr3_aa: CASSQDRGDDNEKLFF
v_call: TRBV4-2

cdr3_aa: CASSVGAGVYNEQFF
v_call: TRBV13

cdr3_aa: CAWSVSSVWRNGPQYF
v_call: TRBV30

cdr3_aa: CASSRDILASPLHF
v_call: TRBV7-8

cdr3_aa: CASSLEGGGQPQHF
v_call: TRBV5-4

cdr3_aa: CASSVGALRMNTEAFF
v_call: TRBV9

cdr3_aa: CASSPGAHRTYEQYF
v_call: TRBV7-6

cdr3_aa: CASTRQSNVLTF
v_call: TRBV28

cdr3_aa: CASSLGDFSAYTQYF
v_call: TRBV7-2

cdr3_aa: CASSLAMNTEAFF
v_call: TRBV7-9

cdr3_aa: CASSSRWGGQGGLEQYF
v_call: TRBV7-2

cdr3_aa: CASSLGYPYEQYF
v_call: TRBV27

cdr3_aa: CASSLERQVSNEQCF
v_call: TRBV5-1

cdr3_aa: CATSKTPAVSYEQYF
v_call: TRBV15

cdr3_aa: CASSLRPGSTGVTYEQYF
v_call: TRBV27

cdr3_aa: CASGRPGETQYF
v_call: TRBV6-1

cdr3_aa: CASSGDRDTQYF
v_call: TRBV7-2